The source of this T cell receptor beta chain is a study of cytomegalovirus exposure and HLA in healthy donors. The PCR was carried out with 60 Vbeta primers and 13 Jbeta primers. Profiled with immunoSEQ multiplex PCR; TCRdb holds only in-frame clones, not every one. The sample consists of roughly 130,000 clones, 65% to 85% of them appearing once. The sequence derives from a young man in good health and CMV-seronegative. Sequenced material: PBMCs.

CDR3 in amino acids: CASSLGGDEQFF. Written as DNA, the CDR3 is TGTGCCAGCAGCTTAGGAGGAGATGAGCAGTTCTTC. The chain recombines TRBV7-6 with TRBJ2-1; D gene uncertain. The CDR3 sequence is 12 residues long. Trimming pared 1 base from V and 8 bases from J, leaving 6 bases between. Germline V gene lookup returns CDR1 SGHVS and CDR2 FNYEAQ.